Shown below are 13 T cell receptor beta chains from a single sample sequenced in a study of cytomegalovirus exposure and HLA in healthy donors. The PCR employed 60 Vbeta primers together with 13 Jbeta primers. Profiling relied on immunoSEQ multiplex PCR, and the TCRdb table lists in-frame clones only, not all of them. Found here are approximately 190,000 clones, 75% to 85% of them singletons; the top ten hold around 14%. Sequencing was done on a sample of PBMCs. The source of these receptors is a woman aged 25 to 39 in good health and CMV-seropositive.

The rearrangement uses TRBV27 and TRBJ1-5, with a weak D call TRBD1 (5 bases). V lost 5 bases, J lost 0 bases, and 8 bases lay in between. The germline V gene encodes CDR1 MNHEY and CDR2 SMNVEV (reference sequence). The CDR3 covers 14 residues. The CDR3 loop is CASSPGGSNQPQHF. CDR3 nucleotides: TGTGCCAGCAGTCCCGGGGGTAGCAATCAGCCCCAGCATTTT.

The chain links TRBV11-2 to TRBJ1-1; D is unresolved. This CDR3 spans 13 amino acids. Germline CDR1 SGHAT, CDR2 FQNNGV. Trimming cost V 3 bases and J 1 base, with 6 bases left between them. CDR3 protein: CASSLTQNTEAFF. As DNA, the CDR3 is TGTGCCAGCAGCTTGACACAGAACACTGAAGCTTTCTTT. Using reference TRBV11-2 and TRBJ1-1 for the parts outside the CDR3, the full variable domain is EAGVAQSPRYKIIEKRQSVAFWCNPISGHATLYWYQQILGQGPKLLIQFQNNGVVDDSQLPKDRFSAERLKGVDSTLKIQPAKLEDSAVYLCASSLTQNTEAFFGQGTRLTVV.

V is TRBV5-4 and J is TRBJ2-3; D may be TRBD2 (6 bases). The CDR3 spans 13 residues. Between the trimmed V and J ends, which lost 5 bases and 9 bases, there was a span of 16 bases. Germline V lookup: CDR1 SGHNT, CDR2 YYREEE (reference sequence). The CDR3 bases are TGTGCCAGCAGGCGGGTCGGACGGGAGACGCAGTATTTT. Its translation: CASRRVGRETQYF.

J is TRBJ2-3 and V is TRBV18; TRBD2 is a possible D gene (5 bases). Trimming pared 0 bases from V and 13 bases from J, leaving 23 bases between. Germline V lookup: CDR1 KGHSH, CDR2 LQKENI. The CDR3 spans 16 residues. The CDR3 sequence: CASSPPGFGGIIYEYF. The CDR3 nucleotides read TGTGCCAGCTCACCACCGGGTTTCGGAGGTATTATATATGAGTATTTT.

The chain joins TRBV2 to TRBJ2-3, with TRBD2 identical over 10 bases. CDR3 size: 15 residues. Germline CDR1 is SNHLY and CDR2 is FYNNEI. V lost 4 bases to trimming and J lost 1 base; unmatched junction nucleotides: 2. The CDR3 DNA follows: TGTGCCAGCAGTGGCGGACTAGCGGGCACAGATACGCAGTATTTT. Protein sequence: CASSGGLAGTDTQYF. Supplemented by reference TRBV2 and TRBJ2-3, the full variable domain reads EPEVTQTPSHQVTQMGQEVILRCVPISNHLYFYWYRQILGQKVEFLVSFYNNEISEKSEIFDDQFSVERPDGSNFTLKIRSTKLEDSAMYFCASSGGLAGTDTQYFGPGTRLTVL.

The V call is TRBV9, the J call TRBJ2-1; D might be TRBD1 (7 bases). Trimming removed 0 bases from V and 4 bases from J, with 20 bases in between. This CDR3 contains 18 residues. Per the germline V gene, CDR1 is SGDLS and CDR2 is YYNGEE. DNA of the CDR3: TGTGCCAGCAGCGTAGTCGGCGGGGACAGCCGCTTGTACAATGAGCAGTTCTTC. It specifies CASSVVGGDSRLYNEQFF.

The rearrangement links TRBV4-1 to TRBJ2-7; 7 bases match TRBD1. Unmatched junction bases numbered 4, after V lost 0 bases and J lost 2 bases. CDR1 and CDR2 (germline): MGHRA, YSYEKL. The CDR3 contains 15 residues. DNA for the CDR3: TGCGCCAGCAGCCAAGAAGGGGGCCTGACCTACGAGCAGTACTTC. It encodes CASSQEGGLTYEQYF.

The chain has TRBV6-5 and TRBJ1-5, with TRBD1 identical over 7 bases. Germline V gives CDR1 MNHEY, CDR2 SVGAGI. The CDR3 has 15 residues. After removal of 6 bases from V and 0 bases from J, the junction contained 5 bases not matched to a gene. The DNA for the CDR3 is TGTGCCAGCAGCCGGGGACAGAGTAGCAATCAGCCCCAGCATTTT. This translates into CASSRGQSSNQPQHF.

The chain links TRBV30 to TRBJ1-5; weak D call: TRBD1 (6 bases). Germline V lookup: CDR1 GTSNPN, CDR2 SVGIG (reference sequence). CDR3 length: 15 amino acids. V lost 0 bases and J 7 bases, leaving 16 bases between the germline ends. The CDR3 bases are TGTGCCTGGAGTGTTTGGGGGGGCGCGAAACAGCCCCAGCATTTT. It codes for CAWSVWGGAKQPQHF.

Here the CDR3 reads CASTNREGNQETQYF. CDR3 nucleotides: TGTGCCAGCACCAATCGGGAAGGAAACCAAGAGACCCAGTACTTC. The gene calls are TRBV6-6 and TRBJ2-5; possibly TRBD2 for D (5 bases). CDR3 length equals 15 residues. The germline V gene has CDR1 MNHNY and CDR2 SVGAGI (reference sequence). The germline V and J ends were trimmed by 7 bases and 0 bases, with 15 bases remaining between them.

The V and J genes are TRBV9 and TRBJ1-2; D is unresolved. CDR1 SGDLS and CDR2 YYNGEE come from the germline V gene. The length of the CDR3 is 13 residues. Trimming cost V 4 bases and J 2 bases, with 9 bases left between them. The chain's CDR3 is CASSSEFNYGYTF. CDR3 nucleotides: TGTGCCAGCAGCTCGGAGTTCAACTATGGCTACACCTTC.

With respect to this clone: The identical CDR3 is also encoded by other nucleotide sequences in the sample. The chain couples TRBV6-6 to TRBJ1-2, with D possibly matching TRBD1 (5 bases). V lost 3 bases to trimming and J lost 5 bases, with 13 bases between them. Germline V CDR1 and CDR2: MNHNY, SVGAGI (reference sequence). CDR3 size: 14 residues. The CDR3 DNA follows: TGTGCCAGCAGTTATACGGGGGTAGGGTATGGCTACACCTTC. This gives the protein CASSYTGVGYGYTF.

Turning to this clone: At one end, the junction sequence differs from germline, possibly due to a read error. The chain links TRBV7-9 to TRBJ2-5, with 7 bases fitting TRBD1. Germline values: CDR1 SEHNR, CDR2 FQNEAQ (reference sequence). The CDR3 is 14 residues long. CDR3 nucleotide sequence: TGTGCCAGCAACCTCCTCGGACAGGCCCCGGGGTTCCACTTC. Residues: CASNLLGQAPGFHF. Based on the CDR3 plus reference TRBV7-9 and TRBJ2-5, the full variable domain is DTGVSQNPRHKITKRGQNVTFRCDPISEHNRLYWYRQTLGQGPEFLTYFQNEAQLEKSRLLSDRFSAERPKGSFSTLEIQRTEQGDSAMYLCASNLLGQAPGFHFGPGTRLLVL.